This entry concerns a single TCR beta chain. Its specificity is not known. Researchers report immunoSEQ v3.0 was run at survey level. The method was immunoSEQ multiplex PCR; TCRdb's version includes in-frame clones alone and lacks a portion of them. The table has some 20,000 clones, roughly 85% seen once. Germline V lookup: CDR1 WSHSY, CDR2 SAAADI. The CDR3 is 11 amino acids. Trimming pared 8 bases from V and 1 base from J, leaving 6 bases between. The data stem from a study of long-term antiretroviral therapy in people with HIV. Study results and caveats: For ART adherence, viral resistance and therapy changes, no data were available. When set beside controls, HIV repertoires had CDR3 length ranges that were narrower.

This sequence was found in a man aged 40-50 years with HIV. The sample in question was unsorted PBMCs, obtained 2.4 years after starting antiretroviral therapy. This chain uses TRBV10-2 with TRBJ2-7; D uncertain. The CDR3 spells CASAASYEQYF. Here the CDR3 DNA reads TGCGCCAGCGCCGCTTCCTACGAGCAGTACTTC.